These 8 T cell receptor beta chains originate from one sample sequenced in a study of blood T cell repertoires in COVID-19 (dated by TCRdb to 2018 to 2020). Library preparation employed the immunoSEQ multiplex PCR assay. TCRdb stores this immuneACCESS table with in-frame sequences only. Part of the clones is absent; in the studies checked, under half of the shortfall reflects unresolved V genes, and no reason is known for the rest. This sample gives fewer than 300,000 clones in total; about 89% of them show up just once. Of the sample, about 10% falls within the top ten clones. The sequenced sample consisted of peripheral blood. The receptors derive from a middle-aged man who had recovered from COVID-19.

The V and J genes are TRBV27 and TRBJ2-1, with D possibly being TRBD1 (5 bases). The V gene lost 3 bases and the J gene lost 6 bases, with 9 bases spanning the gap. CDR3 size: 13 residues. Germline-derived CDR1 and CDR2 are MNHEY and SMNVEV (reference sequence). CDR3: CASSFQGFNEQFF. As DNA, the CDR3 is TGTGCCAGCAGTTTCCAGGGCTTCAATGAGCAGTTCTTC.

The genes are TRBV11-3 and TRBJ2-2; 9 bases line up with TRBD2. This CDR3 spans 16 amino acids. The trim removed 3 bases at V and 5 bases at J, leaving 7 bases unmatched. The germline gives CDR1 SGHNT, CDR2 YENEEA. CDR3 protein: CASSFFSAGGTGELFF. CDR3 bases: TGTGCCAGCAGCTTTTTTTCGGCGGGGGGGACCGGGGAGCTGTTTTTT.

This clone showed up just a few times. The V gene is TRBV2, the J gene TRBJ1-3, with 7 bases fitting TRBD1. Trimming at V came to 4 bases and at J to 3 bases, leaving 6 bases not matched to a gene. The CDR3 sequence is 15 residues long. The germline V gene encodes CDR1 SNHLY and CDR2 FYNNEI. CDR3 sequence reads: CASSALTGNGNTIYF. The CDR3 DNA reads TGTGCCAGCAGTGCCCTGACAGGGAATGGAAACACCATATATTTT.

The gene calls are TRBV11-3 and TRBJ2-6; D possibly corresponds to TRBD1 (6 bases). CDR1 SGHNT and CDR2 YENEEA come from the germline V gene. V was clipped by 5 bases and J by 0 bases, with 11 bases between them. CDR3 length: 16 residues. The chain's CDR3 is CASSPGQTSGANVLTF. The CDR3 coding sequence is TGTGCCAGCAGCCCCGGACAGACCTCTGGGGCCAACGTCCTGACTTTC.

As DNA, the CDR3 is TGTGCCAGCAGCCCCCCCGGAAGCGGGACCTACGAGCAGTACTTC. Its translation is CASSPPGSGTYEQYF. J is TRBJ2-7 and V is TRBV28, with 7 bases identical to TRBD2. From germline, CDR1 is MDHEN and CDR2 SYDVKM. The CDR3 covers 15 residues. J gave up 2 bases and V 6 bases, and 10 bases lay outside the gene matches.

The chain is built from TRBV7-2 and TRBJ2-1; 7 bases fit TRBD1. The V segment lost 3 bases and the J segment 8 bases; nucleotides outside the gene matches: 10. Germline values: CDR1 SGHTA, CDR2 FQGNSA. The CDR3 contains 15 residues. The CDR3 loop reads CASSFNRGRRDEQFF. The CDR3 nucleotides read TGTGCCAGCAGCTTTAACAGGGGACGTCGGGATGAGCAGTTCTTC.

This clone was counted only a few times. The J gene is TRBJ2-7, the V gene TRBV7-9; a possible D gene is TRBD2 (7 bases). The CDR3 has 16 amino acids. With 6 bases removed from V and 5 bases from J, the gap between germline ends came to 23 bases. CDR1 SEHNR and CDR2 FQNEAQ come from the germline V gene (reference sequence). The CDR3 protein is CASSSRGAGSYNEQYF. CDR3 coding DNA: TGTGCCAGCAGTTCCCGGGGGGCGGGGAGCTACAACGAGCAGTACTTC.

This clone was counted a single time. The CDR3 spells CASSLIQGSKGYGYTF. The CDR3 DNA follows: TGTGCCAGCAGCTTAATCCAGGGATCGAAAGGCTATGGCTACACCTTC. The chain uses TRBV7-9 and TRBJ1-2, with a weak D call TRBD1 (5 bases). CDR1 is SEHNR, CDR2 FQNEAQ, per germline (reference sequence). CDR3 size: 16 residues. V was shortened by 2 bases and J by 4 bases, with 17 bases between the two germline ends.